This T cell receptor (beta chain) was identified in a study of cytomegalovirus exposure and HLA in healthy donors (dated by TCRdb to between 2016 and 2019). As for the study more broadly: According to an earlier analysis of 550 to 750 of the donors, 150 million to 200 million T cells yielded 95 million to 140 million unique TCR beta sequences and less than 300 Gb of sequence data. About 330 gigabases of sequencing data and 70 million to 100 million unique TCR sequences made up an early release that covered under 750 HLA-typed donors. Among the 398 genotyped donors, more than 70% belonged to the genetic ancestry cluster associated with self-reported Caucasian donors. The aim of the study was to test whether cataloging public T cell receptors could identify signatures of past pathogen exposure. The study profiled the T cell repertoires of 666 subjects by immunosequencing and related them to cytomegalovirus serostatus. A separate validation cohort of 100 to 150 different subjects was used in addition to the roughly 700-subject first cohort. The study combined high-throughput TCR immunosequencing, statistical association of individual TCRs with disease status, and machine learning to predict cytomegalovirus infection status. A later analysis re-analyzed previously published TCR beta repertoires from 650 to 800 donors and added high-resolution HLA genotyping to study TCR occurrence patterns. In the later analysis, no new phenotypic data were used to find candidate immune exposures; instead, reliance was placed on TCR beta sequences and their occurrence across donors. An earlier analysis of a few hundred of the donors applied high-throughput TCR beta sequencing to assess whether each TCR beta V gene segment acted as functional or pseudogenic. Alongside the repertoire data, information on donor age, sex, ethnicity and CMV serostatus was compiled. Genome-wide SNP genotypes for about 65% of the 666 donors were used in a later genetic analysis, which treated that subset as a discovery cohort. Every repertoire in the discovery cohort had been generated on one and the same sequencing platform. HLA typing covered class I and class II loci at four-digit resolution. Typing coverage varied by locus: roughly 620-640 donors for A, B, C, DRB1 and DQB1; under 550 for DQA1; over 600 for DPA1; some 470 for DPB1. Roughly five DR-DQ haplotypes were treated as single units for association and clustering because of strong linkage in the cohort. Among some 410 genotyped donors of the cohort, an average of roughly 230,000 unique TCR beta nucleotide sequences was sequenced per donor, of which about 19% were non-productive.

As for this clone: Its antigen specificity is not known. Base qualities are not at hand, and no much larger clone is one base apart.

Receptors were amplified or captured by the immunoSEQ multiplex PCR assay. A mixture of 60 forward primers for TCR Vbeta segments and 13 reverse primers for TCR Jbeta segments was used in the multiplex PCR. The CDR3 region of rearranged TCR beta genes was amplified from genomic DNA by a multiplex PCR assay. The amplified TCR beta libraries were sequenced on the Illumina HiSeq System as 87-base-pair reads. Per the authors' processing: Across the 600 to 700 repertoires, a later analysis counted about 81 million unique TCR beta chains, roughly 11 million of which were shared by at least two donors. Raw reads were error-corrected and collapsed into unique sequences by a nearest-neighbor algorithm in which closely related sequences were merged to remove PCR and sequencing errors. CDR3 sequences were aligned to IMGT reference sequences to assign V, D and J gene segments. For a sequence to be retained, a match of at least six nucleotides to both a V gene segment and a J gene segment was required. Rearrangements were called productive when the CDR3 lacked stop codons and stayed in frame with V and J; all others were non-productive. CDR3 was defined according to IMGT convention as the region running from the second conserved V-encoded cysteine to the conserved J-encoded phenylalanine. Sequences without an unambiguous match to a single V gene segment were excluded from the earlier analysis of approximately 600 of the donors. In an earlier analysis of roughly 500 of the donors, V segments were called functional above 56.7% productive rearrangements and were called segregating when the between-donor standard deviation exceeded 5%. A statistical classification framework was built for diagnosing cytomegalovirus status from the catalog of TCR beta chain sequences. In a later analysis, V and J genes were assigned by comparing TCR nucleotide sequences against IMGT/GENE-DB human TR gene sequences. A later analysis assigned CDR3 sequences and most-parsimonious VDJ recombination scenarios with the TCRdist pipeline. In a later analysis, each TCR beta chain was defined by its CDR3 amino acid sequence together with its V-gene family, and reads lacking a unique V-gene family were excluded. As a way to deal with suspected cross-contamination and a sequencing artifact, a later analysis dropped over 550 nucleotide sequences that were highly shared and had low generation probability. A later analysis calculated a clonal expansion index for each public chain from normalized within-repertoire ranks of inferred template counts. In a later analysis, generation probabilities were computed with a VDJ recombination model fitted to out-of-frame rearrangements, and the resulting probabilities were checked against IGoR. A later analysis scored TCR-TCR, TCR-HLA and TCR-CMV co-occurrence with hypergeometric tests, applying a repertoire-size bias correction to TCR pairs. In a later analysis, false discovery rates were estimated by permuting HLA or CMV assignments 20 times. A later analysis grouped co-occurring TCRs with DBSCAN, adding TCRdist sequence similarity when clustering within HLA-allele-positive subsets. Co-occurrence clustering excluded repertoires with fewer than 30,000 or more than 120,000 public chains, plus five with anomalous nucleotide sharing. TCRdb mirrors the immuneACCESS table, restricted to in-frame sequences. Some clones are absent from its copies; in checked studies, under half trace to an unresolved V gene, and the reason for the others is unknown. V and J calls and clone size come straight from that table; D and trimming were deduced from the DNA. This sample comprises 130,000 to 150,000 clones, about 82% of them detected only once. Together, the top ten hold about 3.4% of the sample.

Reading from cysteine to phenylalanine, the CDR3 counts 14 amino acids. Just the 42-base CDR3 DNA is kept, in frame starting at base 1. CDR1 and CDR2 are read off the germline V gene (reference sequence) as MNHEY and SMNVEV. V drops 6 bases and J drops 11 bases, leaving 20 bases in between. What the research found in general, with its limitations: Compared with the 666-donor mean, donors in an Asian-associated ancestry cluster had fewer N-insertions in productive TCRs, according to a later genetic analysis. According to a later analysis, parvovirus B19, influenza, CMV and Epstein-Barr virus appeared linked to several top co-occurrence clusters. Specific HLA alleles were associated with over 15,000 TCR beta sequences at a false discovery rate of 0.05 in a later analysis. Because the 87-base-pair reads could not distinguish some IMGT-functional V segments, including TRBV6-2 and TRBV6-3, those segments were excluded. HLA typing was unavailable for some donors at each locus, so association tests used only the typed subset. A cluster of highly shared sequence variants was judged likely to represent a technical artifact of the sequencing pipeline. Three of the identified cytomegalovirus-associated TCR beta chains were confirmed in vitro to be specific for cytomegalovirus antigens. Roughly uniform sequencing depth across donors was assumed in presence/absence analyses, although this assumption may not hold. In the study, 150 to 200 TCR beta chains were listed as associated with cytomegalovirus. While some public TCRs were present in many individuals, most TCR sequences turned up only very rarely across donors. In a later analysis, HLA-associated TCR beta chains showed more clonal expansion and lower generation probabilities than non-associated chains that were equally common. The earlier analysis of nearly 600 of the donors excluded some 16 rarely observed V segments, including chromosome 9 orphons, because counts were too low. When HLA alleles, especially DR and DQ, strongly co-occurred, TCR associations were difficult to assign to individual alleles. The classifier was reported to diagnose cytomegalovirus status with high specificity and sensitivity in both the original and validation cohorts. According to a later analysis, TCR association rates differed among HLA loci, with DRB1 alleles showing the most associated TCRs and HLA-C alleles showing the fewest. The authors suggested that the approach could potentially be generalized to other disease states and immunological phenotypes. This cohort had only TCR beta chains sequenced, and the lack of alpha or paired-chain data limited which features could be detected. Linkage disequilibrium might explain the correlated functional status among segregating V segments, but an unknown experimental factor could not be excluded. In an earlier analysis of 587 of the donors, most TCR beta V segments appeared in productive rearrangements about 90% or about 30% of the time, broadly matching IMGT annotations. A later analysis found that most CMV-associated TCR beta chains appeared HLA-restricted, with HLA associations seemingly driven largely by CMV exposure. A later genetic analysis associated a missense DCLRE1C variant with V-gene and J-gene trimming of TCR beta chains, and an independent cohort replicated the association. A further reported finding was that TCR beta sequences accurately predicted the HLA-A and HLA-B alleles for most subjects in the first cohort. For the cohort, immune exposure information was limited to CMV serostatus.

The cohort consisted of approximately 670 healthy bone marrow donors. At the time of sampling, every cohort member was nominally healthy, though immune exposures that went unrecorded were likely present. The donor tested CMV seronegative, placing the donor among the 350 to 400 seronegative members of the cohort. A peripheral blood sample was provided by each donor, and peripheral blood mononuclear cells were used for TCR beta sequencing. The Qiagen DNeasy Blood Extraction Kit was used to extract genomic DNA from the blood cell samples. This clonotype was obtained from a male donor in good health and CMV-seronegative. The chain links TRBV27 with TRBJ1-5; D gene: possibly TRBD1, on 6 matching bases. The sequenced sample was PBMCs. DNA sequence: TGTGCCAGCAGCAGGGGCGGGGGAGTTGTGTCCCAGCATTTT. Its translation reads: CASSRGGGVVSQHF.